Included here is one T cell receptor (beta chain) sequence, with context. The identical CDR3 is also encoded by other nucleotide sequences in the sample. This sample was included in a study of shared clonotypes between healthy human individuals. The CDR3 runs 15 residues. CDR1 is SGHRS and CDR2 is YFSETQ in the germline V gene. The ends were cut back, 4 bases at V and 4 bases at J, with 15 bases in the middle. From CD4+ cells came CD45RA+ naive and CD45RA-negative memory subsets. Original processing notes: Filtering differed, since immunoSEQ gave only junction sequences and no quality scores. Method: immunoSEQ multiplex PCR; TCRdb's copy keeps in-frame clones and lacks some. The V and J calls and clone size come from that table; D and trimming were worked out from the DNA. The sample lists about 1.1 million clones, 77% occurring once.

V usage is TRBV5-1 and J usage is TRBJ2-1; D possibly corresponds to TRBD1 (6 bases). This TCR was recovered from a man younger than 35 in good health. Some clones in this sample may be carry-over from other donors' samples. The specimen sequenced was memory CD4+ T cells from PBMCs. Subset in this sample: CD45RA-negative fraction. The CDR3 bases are TGCGCCAGCAGCCTAGGGGGAAGGGGATACAATGAGCAGTTCTTC. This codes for CASSLGGRGYNEQFF.